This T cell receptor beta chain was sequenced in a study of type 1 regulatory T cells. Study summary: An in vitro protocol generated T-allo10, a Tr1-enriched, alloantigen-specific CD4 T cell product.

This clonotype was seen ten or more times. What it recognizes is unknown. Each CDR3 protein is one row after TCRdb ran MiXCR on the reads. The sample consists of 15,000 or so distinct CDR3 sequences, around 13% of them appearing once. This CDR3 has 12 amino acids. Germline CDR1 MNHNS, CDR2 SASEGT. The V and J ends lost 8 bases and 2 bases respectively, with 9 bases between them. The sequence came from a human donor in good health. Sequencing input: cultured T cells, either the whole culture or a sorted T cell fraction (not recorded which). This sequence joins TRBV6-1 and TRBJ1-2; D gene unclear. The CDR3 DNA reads TGTGCCAGCTCGGGCCAGAACTATGGCTACACCTTC. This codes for CASSGQNYGYTF.